The 25 T cell receptor beta chains listed next were all sequenced from one sample in a study of identical twins. TCRdb reprocessed the 5' RACE reads via MiXCR and lists one record per CDR3 protein. This table has roughly 500,000 distinct CDR3 sequences, about 20% appearing once. In addition, the sample was reused for a study of T cells expressing NK-cell markers.

The sample consisted of CD4+ T cells sorted from blood. The receptors were sampled from a woman aged 18 to 35 in good health.

The V gene is TRBV20-1, the J gene TRBJ2-5; 9 nucleotides match TRBD1. The CDR3 consists of 15 residues. V lost 1 base and J lost 4; bases outside the gene matches: 7. Germline-derived CDR1 and CDR2 are DFQATT and SNEGSKA (reference sequence). The DNA of the CDR3 is TGCAGTGCTAGAGGCGTGACAGGGGGGTCAGAGACCCAGTACTTC. Its protein product is CSARGVTGGSETQYF.

This clonotype appeared a few times. The chain employs TRBV5-4 and TRBJ2-7, with a tentative D call TRBD1 (6 bases). The CDR3 spans 14 residues. V lost 2 bases and J lost 3, with 12 bases in between. Germline V lookup: CDR1 SGHNT, CDR2 YYREEE (reference sequence). CDR3 nucleotide sequence: TGTGCCAGCAGCTTACAGGGACGGAACTACGAGCAGTACTTC. Protein sequence: CASSLQGRNYEQYF.

This clonotype was counted between two and nine times. The rearrangement joins TRBV5-1 to TRBJ2-1, with unresolved D. The CDR3 runs to 15 residues. V lost 5 bases and J 0 bases, leaving 12 bases between the germline ends. Germline V gives CDR1 SGHRS, CDR2 YFSETQ. The DNA of the CDR3 is TGCGCCAGCAGGTCAGAGGCGTCCTCCTACAATGAGCAGTTCTTC. This gives the protein CASRSEASSYNEQFF.

CDR3 loop: CASSPRMPTSGSLAREQYF. As DNA, the CDR3 is TGCGCCAGCAGCCCCCGAATGCCGACTAGCGGGAGTTTGGCGCGTGAGCAGTACTTC. The genes are TRBV5-1 and TRBJ2-7, with 12 bases aligning to TRBD2. Germline CDR1 and CDR2: SGHRS and YFSETQ. This CDR3 contains 19 residues. V was pared by 4 bases and J by 7 bases, with 21 bases of the junction left unmatched.

This clonotype came up a few times. V gene TRBV29-1 combines with J gene TRBJ2-1; TRBD2 aligns across 10 bases. The CDR3 loop spans 15 amino acids. The V gene end was trimmed by 7 bases and the J gene end by 4 bases; junction bases not matched to a gene: 10. Germline-derived CDR1 and CDR2 are SQVTM and ANQGSEA. This chain's CDR3 is CSAKGLAEGYNEQFF. CDR3 nucleotide sequence: TGCAGCGCAAAAGGACTAGCGGAGGGTTACAATGAGCAGTTCTTC.

This chain uses TRBV5-8 with TRBJ1-1; no firm D call. V was trimmed by 2 bases and J by 11 bases, leaving 10 bases between them. This CDR3 has 11 amino acids. Germline V gene sequence: CDR1 SGHTS, CDR2 YDEGEE. The CDR3 DNA is TGTGCCAGCAGCTTAAGGGTAGGGGCTTTCTTT. Its translation is CASSLRVGAFF.

The sample holds one count of this clonotype. The chain uses TRBV2 and TRBJ2-7; a weak D match, TRBD2 (6 bases). Deletions cut 2 bases from V and 6 bases from J, with 11 bases between. This CDR3 spans 13 amino acids. Looked up from germline, CDR1 is SNHLY and CDR2 is FYNNEI. Here the CDR3 DNA reads TGTGCCAGCAGTGAACGAAGGGGAGGCGAGCAGTACTTC. Translated, it gives CASSERRGGEQYF.

This clonotype was picked up many times. V and J are TRBV29-1 and TRBJ1-1, with D unclear. This CDR3 has 12 amino acids. V was cut by 7 bases and J by 4 bases, with 13 bases left in between. Germline V gives CDR1 SQVTM, CDR2 ANQGSEA. Written as DNA, the CDR3 is TGCAGCGCCTTAGGGAGGGTCACTGAAGCTTTCTTT. Translating gives CSALGRVTEAFF.

V gene TRBV10-3 combines with J gene TRBJ2-5; D remains unclear. The ends were cut back, 5 bases at V and 5 bases at J, with 9 bases in the middle. The CDR3 consists of 12 residues. Germline V lookup: CDR1 ENHRY, CDR2 SYGVKD. CDR3 sequence (DNA): TGTGCCATCAGTCAGCTAGGGGAGACCCAGTACTTC. Residues: CAISQLGETQYF.

CDR3 in DNA: TGTGCCACTTCGGGAGGGGGCTACAATGAGCAGTTCTTC. Translation: CATSGGGYNEQFF. This sequence joins TRBV7-6 and TRBJ2-1, with 8 bases that match TRBD2. Per germline, CDR1 SGHVS and CDR2 FNYEAQ. This CDR3 contains 13 residues. J was trimmed by 3 bases and V by 10 bases; bases with no gene match: 5.

This chain connects TRBV6-1 to TRBJ2-1, with TRBD2 matching over 7 bases. V was pared by 6 bases and J by 3 bases, with 14 bases of the junction left unmatched. Germline-derived CDR1 and CDR2 are MNHNS and SASEGT. The CDR3 runs to 17 residues. In DNA, the CDR3 is TGTGCCAGCAGGGACCTCGCACTCGGGGGGATCTACAATGAGCAGTTCTTC. Protein: CASRDLALGGIYNEQFF.

This clonotype turned up a few times. The chain links TRBV10-3 to TRBJ2-4; possibly TRBD1 or TRBD2 for D (5 bases each). The CDR3 is 15 amino acids. Trimming took off 0 bases at V and 4 bases at J, with 10 bases between the two ends. Germline V gives CDR1 ENHRY, CDR2 SYGVKD. Here the CDR3 reads CAISESHGGKNIQYF. The CDR3, as DNA: TGTGCCATCAGTGAGTCGCATGGGGGAAAAAACATTCAGTACTTC.

V gene TRBV3-1 combines with J gene TRBJ1-1, with D unclear. The CDR3 covers 14 residues. Trimming stripped 2 bases from V and 7 bases from J, with 14 bases between. Germline-derived CDR1 and CDR2 are LGHDT and YNNKEL (reference sequence). CDR3 in DNA: TGTGCCAGCAGCCAAAGGGTGGTCAGTCTTGAAGCTTTCTTT. Encoded protein: CASSQRVVSLEAFF.

There are a few counts of this clonotype. The genes are TRBV28 and TRBJ1-4, with unresolved D. Germline V gene data show CDR1 as MDHEN and CDR2 as SYDVKM. The CDR3 is made up of 14 amino acids. V was clipped by 2 bases and J by 5 bases, with 9 bases between them. The DNA for the CDR3 is TGTGCCAGCAGTTTAAATGCAGCAAATGAAAAACTGTTTTTT. As protein: CASSLNAANEKLFF.

The rearrangement links TRBV7-9 to TRBJ1-6; D not certain. This CDR3 contains 14 residues. The V end lost 1 base, the J end lost 7 bases, and 8 bases lay between the germline ends. Germline CDR1 SEHNR, CDR2 FQNEAQ (reference sequence). This CDR3 reads CASSLDLRNSPLHF. As DNA, the CDR3 is TGTGCCAGCAGCTTAGACCTGAGAAATTCACCCCTCCACTTT.

The V and J genes are TRBV20-1 and TRBJ2-5, with 8 nucleotides matching TRBD1. The CDR3 is 13 residues long. The V segment lost 3 bases and the J segment 5 bases; nucleotides outside the gene matches: 5. CDR1 DFQATT and CDR2 SNEGSKA come from the germline V gene (reference sequence). The CDR3 DNA sequence: TGCAGTGCTAGGATGGACAGGGTGGAGACCCAGTACTTC. It encodes CSARMDRVETQYF.

V gene TRBV4-1 combines with J gene TRBJ2-5; 9 nucleotides agree with TRBD2. Trimming cost V 3 bases and J 4 bases; bases outside gene matches: 6. In germline, CDR1 is MGHRA, CDR2 YSYEKL. This CDR3 is built from 15 residues. DNA for the CDR3: TGCGCCAGCAGCCATAGACTAGCGGAGCTAGAGACCCAGTACTTC. Its protein is CASSHRLAELETQYF.

The V and J genes are TRBV27 and TRBJ2-7; D may match TRBD1 or TRBD2 (5 bases each). Germline assignment: CDR1 MNHEY and CDR2 SMNVEV (reference sequence). Trimming stripped 5 bases from V and 6 bases from J, with 20 bases between. The CDR3 runs 15 residues. The CDR3 nucleotides read TGTGCCAGCAGTCCACCGGGACGCCCGTCCGCCGAGCAGTACTTC. This translates into CASSPPGRPSAEQYF.

Many counts were recorded for this clonotype. This CDR3 is CASSLGPTPWPQHF. In DNA form, the CDR3 reads TGTGCCAGCAGCTTGGGACCTACTCCGTGGCCCCAGCATTTT. This chain connects TRBV5-6 to TRBJ1-5; D gene unclear. CDR3 size: 14 residues. Germline V lookup: CDR1 SGHDT, CDR2 YYEEEE. Deletions cut 0 bases from V and 9 bases from J, with 13 bases between.

The gene calls are TRBV30 and TRBJ1-2, with 9 nucleotides matching TRBD1. Per germline, CDR1 GTSNPN and CDR2 SVGIG (reference sequence). The length of the CDR3 is 13 residues. Trimming took 1 base from V and 8 from J; bases not matched to a gene: 5. As DNA, the CDR3 is TGTGCCTGGAGTGACGGGACAGGGAGCGGCTACACCTTC. Translated: CAWSDGTGSGYTF. Filled out from reference TRBV30 and TRBJ1-2, the complete variable domain reads SQTIHQWPATLVQPVGSPLSLECTVEGTSNPNLYWYRQAAGRGLQLLFYSVGIGQISSEVPQNLSASRPQDRQFILSSKKLLLSDSGFYLCAWSDGTGSGYTFGSGTRLTVV.

This clonotype was picked up many times. The CDR3 is CSARVGGFSGEKLFF. The CDR3 nucleotides read TGCAGTGCTAGAGTTGGAGGGTTTAGTGGTGAAAAACTGTTTTTT. V gene TRBV20-1 combines with J gene TRBJ1-4, with D hard to call. The CDR3 length is 15 residues. CDR1 and CDR2 (germline): DFQATT, SNEGSKA (reference sequence). Trimming took 1 base from V and 7 from J, leaving 16 bases between them.

This clonotype was recorded a few times. V usage is TRBV5-1 and J usage is TRBJ2-1, with D tentatively TRBD2 (6 bases). Between the trimmed V and J ends, which lost 4 bases and 6 bases, there was a span of 20 bases. The CDR3 is made up of 16 amino acids. The germline CDR1 and CDR2 sequences are SGHRS and YFSETQ. CDR3 nucleotides: TGCGCCAGCAGCGGACCCCATGGGGGAGGATCCAATGAGCAGTTCTTC. Its translation is CASSGPHGGGSNEQFF.

V usage is TRBV2 and J usage is TRBJ2-2, with D hard to call. Trimming removed 7 bases at V and 2 bases at J, with 14 bases between. This CDR3 has 15 residues. Looked up from germline, CDR1 is SNHLY and CDR2 is FYNNEI. CDR3 in DNA: TGTGCCAGCAATATCGCCGGGCCTAACACCGGGGAGCTGTTTTTT. Its protein product is CASNIAGPNTGELFF.

The chain combines TRBV29-1 with TRBJ1-1; no clear D. Germline CDR1 reads SQVTM; CDR2 reads ANQGSEA. This CDR3 is 14 amino acids long. V was cut by 2 bases and J by 1 base, with 11 bases left in between. DNA for the CDR3: TGCAGCGTTGAAAGGGAGGGTACGAACACTGAAGCTTTCTTT. Its protein product is CSVEREGTNTEAFF.

This clonotype was counted at least ten times. The rearrangement uses TRBV20-1 and TRBJ2-3, with 7 bases fitting TRBD2. Trimming removed 5 bases from V and 1 base from J; junction bases left unmatched: 9. The CDR3 contains 15 residues. Germline V gives CDR1 DFQATT, CDR2 SNEGSKA (reference sequence). The CDR3 DNA follows: TGCAGTGCTTCCCGACTAGCTTCCGGCACAGATACGCAGTATTTT. Translated, it gives CSASRLASGTDTQYF.